This T cell receptor beta chain was retrieved from a study of blood T cell repertoires in COVID-19. Germline CDR1 SGHRS, CDR2 YFSETQ. Losses at the gene ends were 3 bases for V and 5 bases for J; bases not matched to a gene: 10. This CDR3 has 16 amino acids. Two negative PCRs, clearance, or symptom resolution were required of recovered Cohort 3 donors. Sequenced by immunoSEQ multiplex PCR; TCRdb stores in-frame clones only, minus some. The repertoire holds roughly 340,000 clones, with roughly nine tenths as singletons. V is TRBV5-1 and J is TRBJ2-5, with TRBD2 matching over 10 bases. The receptor's source is a man between 18 and 29 years old who had recovered from COVID-19. Sequencing was carried out using PBMCs or T cells enriched from blood (not recorded which). The CDR3 sequence: CASSSGTSVGTETQYF. In DNA form, the CDR3 reads TGCGCCAGCAGCTCCGGGACTAGCGTCGGAACGGAGACCCAGTACTTC.